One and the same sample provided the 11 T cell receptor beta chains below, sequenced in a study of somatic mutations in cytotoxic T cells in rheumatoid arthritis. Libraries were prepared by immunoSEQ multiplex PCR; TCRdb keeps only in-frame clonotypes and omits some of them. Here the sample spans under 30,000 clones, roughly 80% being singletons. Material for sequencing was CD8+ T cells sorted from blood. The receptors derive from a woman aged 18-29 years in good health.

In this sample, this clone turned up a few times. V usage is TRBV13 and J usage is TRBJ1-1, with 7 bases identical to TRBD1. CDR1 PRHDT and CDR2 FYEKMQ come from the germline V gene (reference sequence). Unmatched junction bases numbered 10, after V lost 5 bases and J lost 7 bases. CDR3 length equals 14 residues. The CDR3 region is CASSDPDRPFEAFF. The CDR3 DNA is TGTGCCAGCAGCGACCCGGACAGGCCTTTTGAAGCTTTCTTT.

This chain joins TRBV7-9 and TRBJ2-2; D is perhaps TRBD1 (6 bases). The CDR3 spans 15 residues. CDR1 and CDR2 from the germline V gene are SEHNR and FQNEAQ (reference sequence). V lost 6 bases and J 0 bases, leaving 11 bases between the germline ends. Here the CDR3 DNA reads TGTGCCAGCAGACGAGGACAGTCGAACACCGGGGAGCTGTTTTTT. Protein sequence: CASRRGQSNTGELFF. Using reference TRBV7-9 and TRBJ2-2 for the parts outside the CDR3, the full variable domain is DTGVSQNPRHKITKRGQNVTFRCDPISEHNRLYWYRQTLGQGPEFLTYFQNEAQLEKSRLLSDRFSAERPKGSFSTLEIQRTEQGDSAMYLCASRRGQSNTGELFFGEGSRLTVL.

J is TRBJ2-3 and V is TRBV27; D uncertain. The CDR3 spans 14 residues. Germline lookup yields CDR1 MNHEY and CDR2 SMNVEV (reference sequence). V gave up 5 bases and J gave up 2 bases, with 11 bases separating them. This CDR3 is CASSILMDTDTQYF. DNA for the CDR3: TGTGCCAGCAGTATCCTTATGGACACAGATACGCAGTATTTT.

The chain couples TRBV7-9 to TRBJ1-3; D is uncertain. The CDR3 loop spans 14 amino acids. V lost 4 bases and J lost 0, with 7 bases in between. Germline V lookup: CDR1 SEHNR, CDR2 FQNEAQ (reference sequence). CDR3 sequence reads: CASSSTVSGNTIYF. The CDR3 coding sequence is TGTGCCAGCAGCTCAACCGTCTCTGGAAACACCATATATTTT. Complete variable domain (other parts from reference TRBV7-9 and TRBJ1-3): DTGVSQNPRHKITKRGQNVTFRCDPISEHNRLYWYRQTLGQGPEFLTYFQNEAQLEKSRLLSDRFSAERPKGSFSTLEIQRTEQGDSAMYLCASSSTVSGNTIYFGEGSWLTVV.

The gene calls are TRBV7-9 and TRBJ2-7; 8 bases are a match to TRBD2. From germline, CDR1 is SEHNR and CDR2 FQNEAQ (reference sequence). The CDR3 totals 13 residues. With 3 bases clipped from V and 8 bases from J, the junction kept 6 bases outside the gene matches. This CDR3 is CASSLGLVGQQYF. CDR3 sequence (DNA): TGTGCCAGCAGCTTGGGACTAGTGGGCCAGCAGTACTTC.

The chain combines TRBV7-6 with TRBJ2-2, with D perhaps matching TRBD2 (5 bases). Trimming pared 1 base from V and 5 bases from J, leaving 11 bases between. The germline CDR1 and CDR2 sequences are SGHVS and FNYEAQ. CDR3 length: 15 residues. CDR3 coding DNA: TGTGCCAGCAGCTTAGACGTACCGGGGACCGGGGAGCTGTTTTTT. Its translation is CASSLDVPGTGELFF.

CDR3 protein: CASSLSGGLNTGELFF. The DNA for the CDR3 is TGTGCCAGCAGCTTAAGTGGGGGATTGAACACCGGGGAGCTGTTTTTT. The chain recombines TRBV7-3 with TRBJ2-2; D assignment may be TRBD1 or TRBD2 (5 bases each). The ends were cut back, 1 base at V and 1 base at J, with 10 bases in the middle. CDR1 SGHTA and CDR2 FQGTGA come from the germline V gene. This CDR3 comprises 16 residues.

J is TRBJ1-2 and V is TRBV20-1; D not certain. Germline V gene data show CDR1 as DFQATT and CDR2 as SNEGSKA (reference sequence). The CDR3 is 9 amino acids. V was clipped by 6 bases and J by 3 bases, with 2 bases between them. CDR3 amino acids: CSADYGYTF. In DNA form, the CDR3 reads TGCAGTGCCGACTATGGCTACACCTTC.

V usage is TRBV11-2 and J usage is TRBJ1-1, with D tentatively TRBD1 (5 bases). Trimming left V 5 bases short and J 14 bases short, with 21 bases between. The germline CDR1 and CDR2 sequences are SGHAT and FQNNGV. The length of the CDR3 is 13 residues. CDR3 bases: TGTGCCAGCAGCCCCCCCCCGGGCAGGGACCGGTTCTTT. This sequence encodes CASSPPPGRDRFF.

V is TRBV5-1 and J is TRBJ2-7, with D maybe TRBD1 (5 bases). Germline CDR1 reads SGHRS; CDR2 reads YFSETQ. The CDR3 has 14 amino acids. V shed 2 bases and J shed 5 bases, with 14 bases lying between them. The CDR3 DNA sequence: TGCGCCAGCAGCTTAGAGGCAGGGCAAGACGAGCAGTACTTC. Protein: CASSLEAGQDEQYF.

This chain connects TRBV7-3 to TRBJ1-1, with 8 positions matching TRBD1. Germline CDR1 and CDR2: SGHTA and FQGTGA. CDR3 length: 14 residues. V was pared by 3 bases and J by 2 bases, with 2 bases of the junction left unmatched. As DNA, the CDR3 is TGTGCCAGCAGCTTGGACAGGGTAAACACTGAAGCTTTCTTT. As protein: CASSLDRVNTEAFF.